This T cell receptor (beta chain) was sequenced during a study of T-cell reconstitution after alpha-beta-depleted transplantation in children. Study-level findings and limits: The origin of alpha-beta T cells about two months after transplant was reportedly several hundred expanded graft clones.

This clonotype has only a few counts. Its antigen is unknown. CDR1 is LNHNV and CDR2 is YYDKDF in the germline V gene (reference sequence). The CDR3 extends over 14 amino acids. Trimming at V came to 6 bases and at J to 1 base, leaving 5 bases not matched to a gene. Preparation of the TCRbeta library involved a method that used unique molecular identifiers. TCRdb re-derived calls from the PCR reads in MiXCR, one entry per CDR3 protein. The data contain 580,000 or so distinct CDR3 sequences, more than 20% of them singletons. This sample comprised PBMCs, mostly from graft donor cells, obtained 360 days after TCRalphabeta/CD19-depleted stem cell transplant. The chain joins TRBV15 to TRBJ2-5; 7 positions match TRBD1. The sequence derives from a boy under three years old who had a stem cell transplant for acute myeloid leukemia, so the T cells may come from the graft donor. The DNA for the CDR3 is TGTGCCACCAGGGAACAGGGGTCCCAAGAGACCCAGTACTTC. It yields the protein CATREQGSQETQYF.